The sequence of this T cell receptor beta chain was determined in a study of blood T cell repertoires in COVID-19. Study details: PBMCs, B-cell-depleted T cells, or T cells were the source of the cDNA or gDNA that made up the material.

TCRdb keeps only in-frame clones here, not all; method: immunoSEQ multiplex PCR. The sample has 450,000 to 500,000 clones, approximately 85% seen once; the top ten hold approximately 3.2%. Looked up from germline, CDR1 is MDHEN and CDR2 is SYDVKM. The V end was cut by 3 bases, the J end by 11 bases, with 14 bases between. This CDR3 comprises 13 residues. This clonotype was sampled from a human donor in a cohort sampled during active COVID-19. The chain links TRBV28 to TRBJ2-1, with D possibly being TRBD2 (5 bases). Sequenced input: peripheral blood. CDR3: CASSFVPEGKQFF. CDR3 nucleotides: TGTGCCAGCAGTTTCGTGCCCGAGGGTAAGCAGTTCTTC.